This is a list of T cell receptor beta chains from one sample in a study of Ad26.COV2.S vaccination and SARS-CoV-2 variants. The table came from immunoSEQ multiplex PCR; TCRdb's copy has only in-frame clones and leaves some out. The profile covers about 180,000 clones, with approximately 90% appearing a single time and roughly 6% taken by the ten largest. The starting material was peripheral blood, obtained after recovery from COVID-19. The receptor set was obtained from a human donor who had recovered from COVID-19. Both conserved end residues are part of each CDR3. D genes are given only for firm matches. A clone size is listed for some rows: how often the clone was seen (once, few, many), or a class if it is expanded.

j_call,d_call,v_call,clone_size,cdr3_nt,cdr3_aa
TRBJ2-1,TRBD2,TRBV3-1/TRBV3-2,.,TGTGCCAGCAGCCTCGGGACTAGCGGGAGTGATGAGCAGTTCTTC,CASSLGTSGSDEQFF
TRBJ1-2,TRBD1,TRBV11-1,many,TGTGCCAGCAGCCCTCGACAGGGGTACGGCTACACCTTC,CASSPRQGYGYTF
TRBJ1-5,TRBD1,TRBV25-1,few,TGTGCCAGCAGTGAAGGGGGACAGGGAAGAGGGGTTAATCAGCCCCAGCATTTT,CASSEGGQGRGVNQPQHF
TRBJ1-4,.,TRBV4-1,.,TGCGCCAGCAGCCAAGATGTCCGGGTGGGTGAAAAACTGTTTTTT,CASSQDVRVGEKLFF
TRBJ1-5,TRBD1,TRBV29-1,.,TGCAGCGTTGAAGGGACAGGGGGACAGCCCCAGCATTTT,CSVEGTGGQPQHF
TRBJ2-1,.,TRBV21-1,.,TGTGCCAGCAGCACAATCCAACCCCGGGCGGGAGCAGGGTACAATGAGCAGTTCTTC,CASSTIQPRAGAGYNEQFF
TRBJ2-2,.,TRBV7-3,.,TGTGCCAGCAGCTTAGGGACGAGGACCGGGGAGCTGTTTTTT,CASSLGTRTGELFF
TRBJ2-3,TRBD2,TRBV5-6,.,TGTGCCAGCAGGCCGGGACTAGCGGTTGGAGATACGCAGTATTTT,CASRPGLAVGDTQYF
TRBJ2-3,.,TRBV11-1,.,TGTGCCAGCAGCTCGGGGTGGGGCACAGATACGCAGTATTTT,CASSSGWGTDTQYF
TRBJ1-4,.,TRBV5-1,.,TGCGCCAGCAGCTTGGAGTTTGGGGCTGCTTATAATGAAAAACTGTTTTTT,CASSLEFGAAYNEKLFF
TRBJ2-1,TRBD2,TRBV6-5,.,TGTGCCAGCAGTCCCGGGACTAGCGGGTACAATGAGCAGTTCTTC,CASSPGTSGYNEQFF
TRBJ2-5,TRBD2,TRBV2,.,TGTGCCAGCGGGGGAGGGTTCCAAGAGACCCAGTACTTC,CASGGGFQETQYF
TRBJ2-7,TRBD2,TRBV27,.,TGTGCCAGCAGTTTCCTTAGCGGGAGAGCCTACGAGCAGTACTTC,CASSFLSGRAYEQYF
TRBJ2-1,.,TRBV7-9,.,TGTGCCAGCAGCTCCCGGTCCCCCCACAATGAGCAGTTCTTC,CASSSRSPHNEQFF
TRBJ1-4,.,TRBV7-9,.,TGTGCCAGCAGCTTAGCGCTTAATGAAAAACTGTTTTTT,CASSLALNEKLFF
TRBJ2-7,TRBD1,TRBV6-5,.,TGTGCCAGCAGAGACAGAGGGACAGGGTACTACGAGCAGTACTTC,CASRDRGTGYYEQYF
TRBJ1-2,TRBD1,TRBV24-1,.,TGTGCCACCAGTGCGCGGACAGGGGGCAGCGTTGGCTACACCTTC,CATSARTGGSVGYTF
TRBJ1-1,TRBD1,TRBV9,.,TGTGCCAGCAGCCACCCGGGACAGGGGAACACTGAAGCTTTCTTT,CASSHPGQGNTEAFF
TRBJ2-6,.,TRBV9,once,TGTGCCAGCAGCGTAGGGTACAGGTCAGGGGCCAACGTCCTGACTTTC,CASSVGYRSGANVLTF
TRBJ2-7,.,TRBV28,few,TGTGCCAGCAGTTCCTGGGGACGGGTGACCTACGAGCAGTACTTC,CASSSWGRVTYEQYF
TRBJ2-2,.,TRBV6-5,.,TGTGCCACATGTCCCCGACCTAACACCGGGGAGCTGTTTTTT,CATCPRPNTGELFF
TRBJ2-1,TRBD2,TRBV13,.,TGTGCCAGCAGCGGCCTAGCGGGACCCGTGCACAATGAGCAGTTCTTC,CASSGLAGPVHNEQFF
TRBJ1-2,.,TRBV12-3/TRBV12-4,.,TGTGCCAGCACCTCCTATAGGGGGGGCTACACCTTC,CASTSYRGGYTF